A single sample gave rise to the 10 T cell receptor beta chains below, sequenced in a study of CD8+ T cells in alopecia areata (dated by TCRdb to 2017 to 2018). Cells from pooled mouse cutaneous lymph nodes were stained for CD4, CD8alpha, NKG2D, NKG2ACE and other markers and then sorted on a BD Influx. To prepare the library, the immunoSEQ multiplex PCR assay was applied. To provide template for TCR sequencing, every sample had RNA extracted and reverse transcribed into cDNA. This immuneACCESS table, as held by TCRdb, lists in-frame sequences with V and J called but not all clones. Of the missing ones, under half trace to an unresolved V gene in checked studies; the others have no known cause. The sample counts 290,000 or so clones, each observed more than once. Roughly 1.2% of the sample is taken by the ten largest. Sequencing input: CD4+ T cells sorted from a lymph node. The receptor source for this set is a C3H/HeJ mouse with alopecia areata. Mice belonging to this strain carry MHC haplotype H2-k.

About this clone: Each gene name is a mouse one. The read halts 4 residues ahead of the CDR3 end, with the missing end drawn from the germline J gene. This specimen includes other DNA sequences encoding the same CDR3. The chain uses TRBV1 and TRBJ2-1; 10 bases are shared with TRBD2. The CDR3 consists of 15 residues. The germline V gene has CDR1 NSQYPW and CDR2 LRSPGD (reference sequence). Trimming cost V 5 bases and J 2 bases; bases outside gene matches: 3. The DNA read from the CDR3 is TGCACCTGCAGTCCCGGGACTGGGGACTATGCT. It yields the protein CTCSPGTGDYA. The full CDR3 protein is CTCSPGTGDYAEQFF.

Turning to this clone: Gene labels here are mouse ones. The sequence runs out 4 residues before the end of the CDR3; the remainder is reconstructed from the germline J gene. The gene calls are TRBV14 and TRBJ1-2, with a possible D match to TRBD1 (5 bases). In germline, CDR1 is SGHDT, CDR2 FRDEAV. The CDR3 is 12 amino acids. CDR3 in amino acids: CASSPQGYDYTF. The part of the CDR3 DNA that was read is TGTGCCAGCAGTCCCCAGGGTTAC.

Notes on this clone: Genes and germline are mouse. Partial CDR3 DNA: TGTGCCAGCAAACAGGGGATGGGTGCAGAA. Translation gives CASKQGMGAE. In full, the CDR3 is CASKQGMGAETLYF. The chain links TRBV13-1 to TRBJ2-3; 7 positions agree with TRBD1. Read data end 4 residues before the CDR3 end; the end is taken from the germline J gene. The CDR3 totals 14 residues. The germline V gene encodes CDR1 NSHNY and CDR2 SYGAGN. Germline trimming cut 6 bases from V and 1 base from J; bases unmatched to any gene: 5.

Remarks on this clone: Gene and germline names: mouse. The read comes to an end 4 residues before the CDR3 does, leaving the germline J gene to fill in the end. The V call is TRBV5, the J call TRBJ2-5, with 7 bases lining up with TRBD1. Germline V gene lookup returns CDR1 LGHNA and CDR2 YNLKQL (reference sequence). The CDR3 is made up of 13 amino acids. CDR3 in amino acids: CASSLTGTDTQYF. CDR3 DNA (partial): TGTGCCAGCAGCCTGACAGGGACAGAC.

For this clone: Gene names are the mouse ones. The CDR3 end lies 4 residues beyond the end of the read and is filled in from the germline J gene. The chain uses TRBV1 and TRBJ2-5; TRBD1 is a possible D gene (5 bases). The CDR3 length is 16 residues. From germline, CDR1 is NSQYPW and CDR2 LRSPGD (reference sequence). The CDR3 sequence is CTCSADRGQGEDTQYF. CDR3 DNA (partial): TGCACCTGCAGTGCAGATCGAGGGCAGGGCGAAGAC.

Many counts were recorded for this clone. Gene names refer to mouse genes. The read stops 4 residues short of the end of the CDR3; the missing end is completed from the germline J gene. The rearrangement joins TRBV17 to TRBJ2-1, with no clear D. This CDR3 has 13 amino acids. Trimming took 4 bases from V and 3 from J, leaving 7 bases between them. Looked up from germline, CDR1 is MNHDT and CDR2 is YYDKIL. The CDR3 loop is CASSTRSYAEQFF. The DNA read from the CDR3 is TGTGCTAGCAGTACCAGGTCCTATGCT.

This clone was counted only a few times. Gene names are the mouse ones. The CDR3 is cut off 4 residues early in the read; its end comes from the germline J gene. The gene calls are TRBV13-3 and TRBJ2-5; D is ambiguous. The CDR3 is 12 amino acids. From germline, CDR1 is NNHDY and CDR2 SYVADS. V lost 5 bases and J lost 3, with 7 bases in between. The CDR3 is CASRTNQDTQYF. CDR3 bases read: TGTGCCAGCAGGACAAATCAAGAC.

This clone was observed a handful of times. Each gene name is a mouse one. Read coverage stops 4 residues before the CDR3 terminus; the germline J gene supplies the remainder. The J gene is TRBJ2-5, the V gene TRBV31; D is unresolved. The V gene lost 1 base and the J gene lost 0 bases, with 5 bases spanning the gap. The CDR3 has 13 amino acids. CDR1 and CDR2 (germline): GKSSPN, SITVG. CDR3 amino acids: CAWSHNNQDTQYF. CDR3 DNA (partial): TGTGCCTGGAGTCACAATAACCAAGAC. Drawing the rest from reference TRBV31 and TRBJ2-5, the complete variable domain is AQTIHQWPVAEIKAVGSPLSLGCTIKGKSSPNLYWYWQATGGTLQQLFYSITVGQVESVVQLNLSASRPKDDQFILSTEKLLLSHSGFYLCAWSHNNQDTQYFGPGTRLLVL.

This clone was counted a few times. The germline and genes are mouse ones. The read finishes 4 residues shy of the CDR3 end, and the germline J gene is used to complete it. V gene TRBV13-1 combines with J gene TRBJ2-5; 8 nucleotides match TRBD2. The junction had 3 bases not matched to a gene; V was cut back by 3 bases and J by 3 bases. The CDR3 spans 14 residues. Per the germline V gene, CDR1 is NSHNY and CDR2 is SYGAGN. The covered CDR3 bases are TGTGCCAGCAGTGGGGTGGGGGGGCAAGAC. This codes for CASSGVGGQD. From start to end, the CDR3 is CASSGVGGQDTQYF.

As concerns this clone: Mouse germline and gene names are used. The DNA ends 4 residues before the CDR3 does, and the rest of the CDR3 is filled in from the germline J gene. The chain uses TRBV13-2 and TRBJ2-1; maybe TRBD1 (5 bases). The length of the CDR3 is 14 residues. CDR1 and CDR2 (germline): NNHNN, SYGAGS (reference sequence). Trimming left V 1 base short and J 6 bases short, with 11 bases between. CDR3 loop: CASGDSQGGAEQFF. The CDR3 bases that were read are TGTGCCAGCGGTGATTCCCAGGGAGGTGCT.